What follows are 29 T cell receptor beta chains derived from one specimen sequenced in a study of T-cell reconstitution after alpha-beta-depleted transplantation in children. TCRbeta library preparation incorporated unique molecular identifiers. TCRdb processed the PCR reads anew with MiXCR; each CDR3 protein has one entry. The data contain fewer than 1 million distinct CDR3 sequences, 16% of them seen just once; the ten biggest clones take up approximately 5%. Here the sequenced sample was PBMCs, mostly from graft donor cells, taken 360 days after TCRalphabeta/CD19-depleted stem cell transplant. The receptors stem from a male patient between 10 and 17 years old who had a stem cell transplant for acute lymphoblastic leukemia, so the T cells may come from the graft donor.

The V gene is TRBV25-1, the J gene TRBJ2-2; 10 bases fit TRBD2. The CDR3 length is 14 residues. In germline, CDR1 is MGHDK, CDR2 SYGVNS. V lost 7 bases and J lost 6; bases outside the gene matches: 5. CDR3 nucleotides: TGTGCCAGCACGGGTAGCGGGAGGTCCGGGGAGCTGTTTTTT. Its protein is CASTGSGRSGELFF. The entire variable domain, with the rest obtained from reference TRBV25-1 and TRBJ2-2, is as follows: EADIYQTPRYLVIGTGKKITLECSQTMGHDKMYWYQQDPGMELHLIHYSYGVNSTEKGDLSSESTVSRIRTEHFPLTLESARPSHTSQYLCASTGSGRSGELFFGEGSRLTVL.

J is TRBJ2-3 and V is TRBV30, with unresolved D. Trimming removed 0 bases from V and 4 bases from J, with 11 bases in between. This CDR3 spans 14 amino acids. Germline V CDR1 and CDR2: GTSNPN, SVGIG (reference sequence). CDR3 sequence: CAWSVKAGSDTQYF. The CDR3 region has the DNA TGTGCCTGGAGTGTAAAGGCCGGGTCAGATACGCAGTATTTT. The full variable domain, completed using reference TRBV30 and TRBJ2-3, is SQTIHQWPATLVQPVGSPLSLECTVEGTSNPNLYWYRQAAGRGLQLLFYSVGIGQISSEVPQNLSASRPQDRQFILSSKKLLLSDSGFYLCAWSVKAGSDTQYFGPGTRLTVL.

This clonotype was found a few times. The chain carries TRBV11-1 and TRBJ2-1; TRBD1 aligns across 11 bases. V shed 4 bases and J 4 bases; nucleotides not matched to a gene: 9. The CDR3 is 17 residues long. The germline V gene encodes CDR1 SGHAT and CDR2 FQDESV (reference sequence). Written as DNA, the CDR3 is TGTGCCAGCAGCTCCCCCTTGGGACAGGGGGGATACAATGAGCAGTTCTTC. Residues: CASSSPLGQGGYNEQFF.

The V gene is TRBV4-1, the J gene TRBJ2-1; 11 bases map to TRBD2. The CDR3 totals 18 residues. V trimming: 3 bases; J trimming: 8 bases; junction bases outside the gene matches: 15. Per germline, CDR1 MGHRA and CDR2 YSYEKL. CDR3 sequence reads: CASSQKSPVIAGGDEQFF. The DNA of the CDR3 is TGCGCCAGCAGCCAGAAATCCCCAGTGATAGCGGGAGGGGATGAGCAGTTCTTC.

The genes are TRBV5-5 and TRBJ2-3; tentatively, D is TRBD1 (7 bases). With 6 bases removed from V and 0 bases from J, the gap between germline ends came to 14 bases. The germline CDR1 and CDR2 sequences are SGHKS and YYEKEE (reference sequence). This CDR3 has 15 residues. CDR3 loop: CASTRGTASTDTQYF. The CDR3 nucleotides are TGTGCCAGCACCCGGGGGACAGCTAGCACAGATACGCAGTATTTT.

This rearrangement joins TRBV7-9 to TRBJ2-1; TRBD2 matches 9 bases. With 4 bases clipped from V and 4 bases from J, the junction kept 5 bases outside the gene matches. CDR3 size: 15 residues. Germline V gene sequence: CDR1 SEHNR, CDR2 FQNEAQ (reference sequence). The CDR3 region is CASSSGTSWYNEQFF. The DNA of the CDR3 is TGTGCCAGCAGCTCGGGGACTAGCTGGTACAATGAGCAGTTCTTC.

The CDR3 is CASSLEGAGGDTEAFF. The CDR3 DNA is TGTGCCAGCAGTCTCGAAGGGGCAGGGGGTGACACTGAAGCTTTCTTT. The chain is built from TRBV27 and TRBJ1-1; 7 nucleotides agree with TRBD1. In germline, CDR1 is MNHEY, CDR2 SMNVEV (reference sequence). The CDR3 has 16 residues. V was clipped by 5 bases and J by 3 bases; unmatched bases: 12.

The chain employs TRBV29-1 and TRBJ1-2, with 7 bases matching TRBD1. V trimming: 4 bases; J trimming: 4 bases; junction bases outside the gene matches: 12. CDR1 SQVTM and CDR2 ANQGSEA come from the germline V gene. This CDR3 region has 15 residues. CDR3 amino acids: CSVGVGGSIGYGYTF. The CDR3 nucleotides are TGCAGCGTTGGAGTAGGGGGCAGTATCGGCTATGGCTACACCTTC.

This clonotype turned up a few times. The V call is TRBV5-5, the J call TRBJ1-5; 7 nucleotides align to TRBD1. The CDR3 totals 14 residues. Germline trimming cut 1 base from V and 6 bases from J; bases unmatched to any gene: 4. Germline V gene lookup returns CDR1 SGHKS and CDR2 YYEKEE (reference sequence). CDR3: CASSLTAGGQPQHF. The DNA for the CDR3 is TGTGCCAGCAGCTTGACGGCAGGGGGTCAGCCCCAGCATTTT.

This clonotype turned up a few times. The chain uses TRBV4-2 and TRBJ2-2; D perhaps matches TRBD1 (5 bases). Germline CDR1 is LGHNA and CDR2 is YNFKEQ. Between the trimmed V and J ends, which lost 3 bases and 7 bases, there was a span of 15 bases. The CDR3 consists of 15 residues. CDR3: CASSHRERMGGELFF. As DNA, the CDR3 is TGTGCCAGCAGCCACAGGGAAAGGATGGGCGGGGAGCTGTTTTTT.

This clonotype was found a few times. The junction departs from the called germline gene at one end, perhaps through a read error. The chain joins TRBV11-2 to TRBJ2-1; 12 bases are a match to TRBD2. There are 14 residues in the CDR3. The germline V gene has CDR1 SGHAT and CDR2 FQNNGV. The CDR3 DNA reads TGTGCCAGCAGCTCACCGGGACTAGCGGGTGGTATGGTCTTC. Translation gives CASSSPGLAGGMVF.

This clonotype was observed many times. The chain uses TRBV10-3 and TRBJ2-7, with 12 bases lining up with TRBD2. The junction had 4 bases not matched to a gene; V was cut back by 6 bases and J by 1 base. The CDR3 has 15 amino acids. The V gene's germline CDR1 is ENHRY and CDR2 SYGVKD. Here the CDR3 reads CAISPGLAGSYEQYF. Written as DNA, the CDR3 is TGTGCCATCAGCCCCGGACTAGCGGGATCCTACGAGCAGTACTTC.

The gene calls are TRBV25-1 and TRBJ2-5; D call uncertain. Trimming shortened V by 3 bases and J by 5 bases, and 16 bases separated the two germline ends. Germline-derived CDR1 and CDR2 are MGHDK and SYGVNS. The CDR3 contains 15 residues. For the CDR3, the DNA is TGTGCCAGCAGTGACCCCGCATCGGTACAGGAGACCCAGTACTTC. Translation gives CASSDPASVQETQYF.

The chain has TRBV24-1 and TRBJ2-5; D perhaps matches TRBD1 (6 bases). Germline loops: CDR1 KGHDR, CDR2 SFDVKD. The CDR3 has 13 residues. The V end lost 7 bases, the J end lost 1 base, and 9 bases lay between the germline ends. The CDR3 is CATRDSSQETQYF. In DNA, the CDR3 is TGTGCCACCAGGGACAGCTCCCAAGAGACCCAGTACTTC.

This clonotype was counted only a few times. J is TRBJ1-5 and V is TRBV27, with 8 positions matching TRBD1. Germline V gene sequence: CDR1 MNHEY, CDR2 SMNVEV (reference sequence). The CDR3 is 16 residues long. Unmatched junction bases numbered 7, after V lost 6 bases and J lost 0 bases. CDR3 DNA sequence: TGTGCCAGCAGCAAACAGGGGGTTGTTAGCAATCAGCCCCAGCATTTT. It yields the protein CASSKQGVVSNQPQHF.

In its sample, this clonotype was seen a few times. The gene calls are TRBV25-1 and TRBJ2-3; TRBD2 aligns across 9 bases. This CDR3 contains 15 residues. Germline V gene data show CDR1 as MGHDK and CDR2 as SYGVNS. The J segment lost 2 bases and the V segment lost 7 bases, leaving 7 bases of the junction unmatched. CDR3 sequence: CASNPAGGHTDTQYF. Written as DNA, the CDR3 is TGTGCCAGCAACCCAGCGGGAGGCCACACAGATACGCAGTATTTT.

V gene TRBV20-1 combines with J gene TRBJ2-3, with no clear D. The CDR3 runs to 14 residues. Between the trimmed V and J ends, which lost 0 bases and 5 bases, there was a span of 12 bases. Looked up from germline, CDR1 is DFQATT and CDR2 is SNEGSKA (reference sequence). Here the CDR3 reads CSARDRLGIDTQYF. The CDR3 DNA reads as TGCAGTGCTAGAGATCGGTTGGGTATAGATACGCAGTATTTT.

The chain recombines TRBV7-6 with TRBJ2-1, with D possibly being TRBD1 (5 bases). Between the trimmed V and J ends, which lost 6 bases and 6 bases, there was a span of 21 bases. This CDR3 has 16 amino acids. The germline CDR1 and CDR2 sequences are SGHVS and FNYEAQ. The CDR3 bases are TGTGCCAGCAGTCCCCGCTTCAGGGCCGTACGCAATGAGCAGTTCTTC. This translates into CASSPRFRAVRNEQFF. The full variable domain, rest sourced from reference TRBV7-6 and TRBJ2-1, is GAGVSQSPRYKVTKRGQDVALRCDPISGHVSLYWYRQALGQGPEFLTYFNYEAQQDKSGLPNDRFSAERPEGSISTLTIQRTEQRDSAMYRCASSPRFRAVRNEQFFGPGTRLTVL.

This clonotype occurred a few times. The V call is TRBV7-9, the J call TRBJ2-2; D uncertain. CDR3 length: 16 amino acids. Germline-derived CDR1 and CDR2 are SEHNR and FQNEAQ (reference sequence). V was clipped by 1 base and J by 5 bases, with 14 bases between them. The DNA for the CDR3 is TGTGCCAGCAGCTTAGTTCCGGTCTTAGGGACCGGGGAGCTGTTTTTT. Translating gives CASSLVPVLGTGELFF.

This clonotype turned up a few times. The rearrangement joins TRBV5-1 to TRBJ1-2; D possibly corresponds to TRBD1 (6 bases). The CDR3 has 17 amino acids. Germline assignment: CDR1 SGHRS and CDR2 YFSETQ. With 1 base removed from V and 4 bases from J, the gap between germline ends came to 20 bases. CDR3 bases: TGCGCCAGCAGCTTGACCGGGGGCGGTGAGCGATTCTATGGCTACACCTTC. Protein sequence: CASSLTGGGERFYGYTF.

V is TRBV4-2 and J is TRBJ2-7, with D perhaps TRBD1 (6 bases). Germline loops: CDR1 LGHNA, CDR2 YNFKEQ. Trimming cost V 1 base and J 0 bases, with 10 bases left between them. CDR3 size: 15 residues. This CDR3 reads CASSQGQDFSYEQYF. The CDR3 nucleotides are TGTGCCAGCAGCCAAGGACAGGACTTCTCCTACGAGCAGTACTTC.

The CDR3 is CASSLERAETQYF. CDR3 DNA sequence: TGTGCCAGCAGCCTGGAGAGGGCGGAGACCCAGTACTTC. The chain uses TRBV12-3 or TRBV12-4 and TRBJ2-5, with D possibly being TRBD2 (5 bases). CDR3 size: 13 residues. V was trimmed by 6 bases and J by 5 bases, leaving 13 bases between them.

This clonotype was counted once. The CDR3: CSAEASGRAREQYF. In DNA, the CDR3 is TGCAGCGCCGAAGCTAGCGGGAGGGCCCGGGAGCAGTACTTC. The genes are TRBV29-1 and TRBJ2-7, with 12 bases fitting TRBD2. The junction had 11 bases not matched to a gene; V was cut back by 7 bases and J by 7 bases. Germline lookup yields CDR1 SQVTM and CDR2 ANQGSEA. The CDR3 consists of 14 residues.

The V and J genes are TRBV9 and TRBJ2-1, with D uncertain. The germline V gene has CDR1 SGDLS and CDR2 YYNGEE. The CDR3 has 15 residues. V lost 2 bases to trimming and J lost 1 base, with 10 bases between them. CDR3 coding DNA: TGTGCCAGCAGCGTCGTGCCGCAATCCTACAATGAGCAGTTCTTC. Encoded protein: CASSVVPQSYNEQFF.

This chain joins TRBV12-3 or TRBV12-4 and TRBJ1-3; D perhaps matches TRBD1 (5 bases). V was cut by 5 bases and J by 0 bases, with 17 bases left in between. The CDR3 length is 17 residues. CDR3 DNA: TGTGCCAGCAGTCCCCTACCGACAGTCCCCTCTGGAAACACCATATATTTT. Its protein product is CASSPLPTVPSGNTIYF.

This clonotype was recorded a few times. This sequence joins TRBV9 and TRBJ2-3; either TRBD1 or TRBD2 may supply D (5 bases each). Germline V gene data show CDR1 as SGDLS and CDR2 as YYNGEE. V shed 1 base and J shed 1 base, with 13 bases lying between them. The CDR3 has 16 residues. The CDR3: CASSVYSGRGTDTQYF. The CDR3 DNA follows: TGTGCCAGCAGCGTATATTCGGGACGGGGCACAGATACGCAGTATTTT.

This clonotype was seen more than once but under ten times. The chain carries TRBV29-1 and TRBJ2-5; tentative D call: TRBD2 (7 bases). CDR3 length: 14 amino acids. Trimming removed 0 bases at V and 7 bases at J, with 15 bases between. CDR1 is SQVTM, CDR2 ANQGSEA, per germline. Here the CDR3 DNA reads TGCAGCGTTGAAGACGGGGGGCATTCGGCGACCCAGTACTTC. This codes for CSVEDGGHSATQYF.

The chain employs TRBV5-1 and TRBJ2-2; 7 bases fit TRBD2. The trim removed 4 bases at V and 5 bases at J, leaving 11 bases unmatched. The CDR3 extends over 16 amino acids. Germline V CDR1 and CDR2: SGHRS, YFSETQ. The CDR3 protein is CASSPPSRGGTGELFF. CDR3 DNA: TGCGCCAGCAGCCCGCCATCCCGGGGAGGGACCGGGGAGCTGTTTTTT.

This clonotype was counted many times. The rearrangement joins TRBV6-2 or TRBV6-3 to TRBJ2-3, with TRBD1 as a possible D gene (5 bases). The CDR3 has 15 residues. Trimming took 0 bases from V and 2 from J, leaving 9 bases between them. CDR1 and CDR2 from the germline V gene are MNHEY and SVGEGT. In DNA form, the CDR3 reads TGTGCCAGCAGTTACTCAGGGGTCCTCACAGATACGCAGTATTTT. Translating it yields CASSYSGVLTDTQYF.